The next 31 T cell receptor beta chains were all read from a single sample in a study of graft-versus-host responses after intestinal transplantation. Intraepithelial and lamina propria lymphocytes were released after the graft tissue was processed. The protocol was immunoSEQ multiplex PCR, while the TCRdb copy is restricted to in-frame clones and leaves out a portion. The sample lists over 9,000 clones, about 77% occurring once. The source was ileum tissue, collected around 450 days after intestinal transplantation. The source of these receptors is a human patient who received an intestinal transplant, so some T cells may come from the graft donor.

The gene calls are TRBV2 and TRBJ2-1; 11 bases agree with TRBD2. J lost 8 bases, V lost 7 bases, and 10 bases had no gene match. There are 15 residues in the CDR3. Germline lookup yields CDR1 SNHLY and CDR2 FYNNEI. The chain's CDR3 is CASIGASGGPHEQFF. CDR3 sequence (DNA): TGTGCCAGCATAGGGGCTAGCGGGGGGCCCCATGAGCAGTTCTTC.

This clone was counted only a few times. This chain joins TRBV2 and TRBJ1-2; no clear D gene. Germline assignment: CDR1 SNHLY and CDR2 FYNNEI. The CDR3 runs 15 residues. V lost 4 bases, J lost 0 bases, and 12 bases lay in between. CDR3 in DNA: TGTGCCAGCAGTGTAACAGCGTCTACTAACTATGGCTACACCTTC. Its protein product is CASSVTASTNYGYTF.

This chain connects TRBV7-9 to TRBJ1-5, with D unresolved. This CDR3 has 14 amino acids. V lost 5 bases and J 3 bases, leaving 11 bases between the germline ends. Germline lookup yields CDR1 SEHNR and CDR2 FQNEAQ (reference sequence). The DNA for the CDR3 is TGTGCCAGCAGCGCAGCGGGGTACAATCAGCCCCAGCATTTT. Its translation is CASSAAGYNQPQHF.

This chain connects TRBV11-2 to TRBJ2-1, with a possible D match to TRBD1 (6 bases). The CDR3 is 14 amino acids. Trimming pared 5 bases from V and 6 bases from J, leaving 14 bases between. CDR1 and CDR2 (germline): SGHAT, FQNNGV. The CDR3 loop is CASSPQNRANEQFF. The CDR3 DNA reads TGTGCCAGCAGCCCACAAAACAGGGCCAATGAGCAGTTCTTC. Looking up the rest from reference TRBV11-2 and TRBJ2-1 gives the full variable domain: EAGVAQSPRYKIIEKRQSVAFWCNPISGHATLYWYQQILGQGPKLLIQFQNNGVVDDSQLPKDRFSAERLKGVDSTLKIQPAKLEDSAVYLCASSPQNRANEQFFGPGTRLTVL.

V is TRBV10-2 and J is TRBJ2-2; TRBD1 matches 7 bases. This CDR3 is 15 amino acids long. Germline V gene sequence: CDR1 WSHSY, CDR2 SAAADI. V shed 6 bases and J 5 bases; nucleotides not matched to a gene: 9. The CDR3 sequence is CASSARTGGTGELFF. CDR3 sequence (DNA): TGCGCCAGCAGCGCCAGGACAGGAGGTACCGGGGAGCTGTTTTTT.

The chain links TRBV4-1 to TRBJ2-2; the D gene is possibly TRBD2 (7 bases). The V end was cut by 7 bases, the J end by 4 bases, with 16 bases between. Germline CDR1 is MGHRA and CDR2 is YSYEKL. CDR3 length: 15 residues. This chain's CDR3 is CASKDGGLVTGELFF. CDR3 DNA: TGCGCCAGCAAGGACGGGGGGCTCGTCACCGGGGAGCTGTTTTTT.

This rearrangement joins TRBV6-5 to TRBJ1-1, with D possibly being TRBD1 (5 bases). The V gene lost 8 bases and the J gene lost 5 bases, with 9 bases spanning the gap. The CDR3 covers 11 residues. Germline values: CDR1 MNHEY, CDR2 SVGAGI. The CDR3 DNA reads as TGTGCCAGCGGGGGGGGAACTGAAGCTTTCTTT. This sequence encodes CASGGGTEAFF.

The CDR3 sequence is CASSQVKGFEGYGYTF. The DNA of the CDR3 is TGTGCCAGCAGCCAAGTGAAGGGGTTCGAGGGATATGGCTACACCTTC. The chain joins TRBV4-2 to TRBJ1-2; maybe TRBD1 (5 bases). This CDR3 is 16 amino acids long. Looked up from germline, CDR1 is LGHNA and CDR2 is YNFKEQ. The germline V and J ends were trimmed by 1 base and 5 bases, with 17 bases remaining between them.

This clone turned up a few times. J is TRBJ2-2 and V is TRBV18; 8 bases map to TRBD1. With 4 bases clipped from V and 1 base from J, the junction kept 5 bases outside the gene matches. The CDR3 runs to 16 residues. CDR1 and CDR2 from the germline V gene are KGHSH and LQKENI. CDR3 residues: CASSHQGAQNTGELFF. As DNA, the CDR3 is TGTGCCAGCTCACACCAGGGGGCGCAGAACACCGGGGAGCTGTTTTTT.

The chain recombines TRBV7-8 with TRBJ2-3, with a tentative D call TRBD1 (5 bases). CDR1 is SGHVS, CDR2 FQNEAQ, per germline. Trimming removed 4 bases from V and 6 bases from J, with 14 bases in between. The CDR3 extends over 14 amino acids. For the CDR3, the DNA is TGTGCCAGCAGCTACCTAGGGTCAGGGGATACGCAGTATTTT. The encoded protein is CASSYLGSGDTQYF. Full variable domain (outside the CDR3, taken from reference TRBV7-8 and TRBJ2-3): GAGVSQSPRYKVAKRGQDVALRCDPISGHVSLFWYQQALGQGPEFLTYFQNEAQLDKSGLPSDRFFAERPEGSVSTLKIQRTQQEDSAVYLCASSYLGSGDTQYFGPGTRLTVL.

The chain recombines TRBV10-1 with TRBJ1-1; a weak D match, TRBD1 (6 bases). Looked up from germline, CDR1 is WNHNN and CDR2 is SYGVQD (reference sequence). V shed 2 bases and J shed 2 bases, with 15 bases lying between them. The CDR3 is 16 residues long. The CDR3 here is CASSEGWTERNTEAFF. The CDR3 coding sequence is TGCGCCAGCAGTGAGGGCTGGACAGAAAGAAACACTGAAGCTTTCTTT.

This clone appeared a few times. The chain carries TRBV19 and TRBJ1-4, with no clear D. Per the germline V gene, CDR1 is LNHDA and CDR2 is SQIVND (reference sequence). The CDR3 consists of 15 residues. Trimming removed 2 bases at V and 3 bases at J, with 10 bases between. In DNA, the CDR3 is TGTGCCAGTAGTATATTCGTGGGTGCTAATGAAAAACTGTTTTTT. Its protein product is CASSIFVGANEKLFF.

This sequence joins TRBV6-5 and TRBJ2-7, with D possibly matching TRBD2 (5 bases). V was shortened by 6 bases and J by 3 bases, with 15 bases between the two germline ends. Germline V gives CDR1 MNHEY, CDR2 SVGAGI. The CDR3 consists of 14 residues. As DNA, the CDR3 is TGTGCCAGCAGACCACCGGGATTCATCTACGAGCAGTACTTC. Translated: CASRPPGFIYEQYF.

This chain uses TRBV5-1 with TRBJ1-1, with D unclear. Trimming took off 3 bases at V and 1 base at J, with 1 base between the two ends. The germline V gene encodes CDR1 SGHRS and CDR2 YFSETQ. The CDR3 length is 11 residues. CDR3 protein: CASSSNTEAFF. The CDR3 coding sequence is TGCGCCAGCAGCTCGAACACTGAAGCTTTCTTT.

The CDR3 region is CASSQGAGTDYGYTF. The CDR3 DNA reads TGCGCCAGCAGCCAAGGGGCCGGAACGGACTATGGCTACACCTTC. This rearrangement joins TRBV4-1 to TRBJ1-2; no firm D call. V lost 1 base to trimming and J lost 3 bases, with 12 bases between them. The germline gives CDR1 MGHRA, CDR2 YSYEKL. This CDR3 spans 15 amino acids.

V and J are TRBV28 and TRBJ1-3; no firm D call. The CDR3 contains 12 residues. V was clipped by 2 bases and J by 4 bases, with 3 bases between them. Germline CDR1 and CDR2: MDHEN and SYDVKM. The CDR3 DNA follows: TGTGCCAGCAGTTTACAGGGAAACACCATATATTTT. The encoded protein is CASSLQGNTIYF. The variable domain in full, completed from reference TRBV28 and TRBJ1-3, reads DVKVTQSSRYLVKRTGEKVFLECVQDMDHENMFWYRQDPGLGLRLIYFSYDVKMKEKGDIPEGYSVSREKKERFSLILESASTNQTSMYLCASSLQGNTIYFGEGSWLTVV.

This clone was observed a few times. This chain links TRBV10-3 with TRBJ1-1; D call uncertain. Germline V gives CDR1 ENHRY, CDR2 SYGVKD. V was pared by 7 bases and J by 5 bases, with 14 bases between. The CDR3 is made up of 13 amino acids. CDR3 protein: CAITPGLPTEAFF. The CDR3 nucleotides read TGTGCCATCACCCCCGGACTCCCTACTGAAGCTTTCTTT.

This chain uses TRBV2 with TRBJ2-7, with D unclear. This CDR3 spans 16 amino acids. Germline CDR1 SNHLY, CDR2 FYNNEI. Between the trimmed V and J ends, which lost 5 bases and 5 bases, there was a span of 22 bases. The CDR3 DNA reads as TGTGCCAGCAGTCGAATCGCAGGCCCAAGACCGGACGAGCAGTACTTC. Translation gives CASSRIAGPRPDEQYF.

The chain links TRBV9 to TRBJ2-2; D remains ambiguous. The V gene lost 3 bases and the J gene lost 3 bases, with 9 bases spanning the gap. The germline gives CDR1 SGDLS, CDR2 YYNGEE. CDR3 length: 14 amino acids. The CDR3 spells CASSDRSYTGELFF. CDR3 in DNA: TGTGCCAGCAGCGATAGATCCTACACCGGGGAGCTGTTTTTT. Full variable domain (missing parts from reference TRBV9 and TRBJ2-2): DSGVTQTPKHLITATGQRVTLRCSPRSGDLSVYWYQQSLDQGLQFLIQYYNGEERAKGNILERFSAQQFPDLHSELNLSSLELGDSALYFCASSDRSYTGELFFGEGSRLTVL.

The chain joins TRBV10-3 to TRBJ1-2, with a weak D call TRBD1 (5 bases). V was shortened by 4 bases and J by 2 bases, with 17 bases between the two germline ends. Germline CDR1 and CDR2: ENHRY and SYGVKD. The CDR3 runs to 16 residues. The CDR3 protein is CAISASTGEKNYGYTF. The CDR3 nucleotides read TGTGCCATCAGTGCTTCAACGGGGGAAAAGAACTATGGCTACACCTTC.

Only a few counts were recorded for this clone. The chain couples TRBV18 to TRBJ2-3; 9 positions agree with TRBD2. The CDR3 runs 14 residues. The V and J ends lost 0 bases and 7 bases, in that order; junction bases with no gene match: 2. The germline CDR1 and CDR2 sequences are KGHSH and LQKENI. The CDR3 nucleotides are TGTGCCAGCTCACCACCGAGCGGGGGGTATACGCAGTATTTT. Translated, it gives CASSPPSGGYTQYF.

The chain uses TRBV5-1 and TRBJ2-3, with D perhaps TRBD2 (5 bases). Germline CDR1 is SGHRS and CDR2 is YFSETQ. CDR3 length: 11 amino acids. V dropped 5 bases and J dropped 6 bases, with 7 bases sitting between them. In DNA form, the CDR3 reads TGCGCCAGCAGGGGCGGGGATACGCAGTATTTT. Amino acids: CASRGGDTQYF.

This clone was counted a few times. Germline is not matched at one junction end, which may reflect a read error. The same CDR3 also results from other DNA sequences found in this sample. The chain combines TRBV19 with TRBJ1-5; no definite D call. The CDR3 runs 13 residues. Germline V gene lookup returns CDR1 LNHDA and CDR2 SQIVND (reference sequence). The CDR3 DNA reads TGTGCAAGTAGGGTTGATAGCAATCAGCCCCAGCATTTT. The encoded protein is CASRVDSNQPQHF.

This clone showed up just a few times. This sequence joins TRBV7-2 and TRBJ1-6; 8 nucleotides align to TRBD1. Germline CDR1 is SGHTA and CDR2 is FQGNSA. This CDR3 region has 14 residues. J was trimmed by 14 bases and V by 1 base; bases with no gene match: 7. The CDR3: CASSLVVQGAALHF. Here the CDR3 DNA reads TGTGCCAGCAGCTTAGTGGTTCAGGGGGCAGCCCTCCACTTT.

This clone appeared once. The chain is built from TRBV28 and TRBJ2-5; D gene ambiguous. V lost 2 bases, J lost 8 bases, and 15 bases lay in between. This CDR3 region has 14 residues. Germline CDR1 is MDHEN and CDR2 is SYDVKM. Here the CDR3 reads CASSLGRPEDTQYF. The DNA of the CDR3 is TGTGCCAGCAGTTTAGGACGGCCTGAGGACACCCAGTACTTC.

CDR3 DNA sequence: TGCGCCAGCAGCTCAGACAGGGGGCGACTCAACTATGGCTACACCTTC. Residues: CASSSDRGRLNYGYTF. The rearrangement links TRBV5-1 to TRBJ1-2; 10 nucleotides line up with TRBD1. The germline V gene encodes CDR1 SGHRS and CDR2 YFSETQ. The CDR3 has 16 residues. With 3 bases clipped from V and 2 bases from J, the junction kept 7 bases outside the gene matches.

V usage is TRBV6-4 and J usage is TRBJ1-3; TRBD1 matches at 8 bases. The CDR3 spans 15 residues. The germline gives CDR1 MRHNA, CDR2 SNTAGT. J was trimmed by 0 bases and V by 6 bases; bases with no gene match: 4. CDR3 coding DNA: TGTGCCAGCAGACTAACAGGGGGCTCTGGAAACACCATATATTTT. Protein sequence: CASRLTGGSGNTIYF.

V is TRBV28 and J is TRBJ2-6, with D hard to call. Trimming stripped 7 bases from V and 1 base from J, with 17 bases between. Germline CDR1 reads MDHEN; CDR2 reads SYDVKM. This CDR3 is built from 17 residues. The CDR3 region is CASINAVGKSGANVLTF. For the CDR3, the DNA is TGTGCCAGCATCAATGCCGTCGGAAAGTCTGGGGCCAACGTCCTGACTTTC.

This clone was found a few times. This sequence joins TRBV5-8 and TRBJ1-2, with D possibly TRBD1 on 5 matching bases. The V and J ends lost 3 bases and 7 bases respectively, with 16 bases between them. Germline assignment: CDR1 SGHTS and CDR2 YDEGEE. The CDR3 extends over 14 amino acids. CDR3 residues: CASSWGTAVSGYTF. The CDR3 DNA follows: TGTGCCAGCAGCTGGGGGACGGCGGTATCTGGCTACACCTTC.

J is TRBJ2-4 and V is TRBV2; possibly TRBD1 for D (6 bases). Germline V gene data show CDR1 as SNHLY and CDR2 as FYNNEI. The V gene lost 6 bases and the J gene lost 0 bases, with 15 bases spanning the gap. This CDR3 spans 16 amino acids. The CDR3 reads CASRADRIGAKNIQYF. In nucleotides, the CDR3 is TGTGCCAGCAGGGCCGACAGGATTGGAGCCAAAAACATTCAGTACTTC.

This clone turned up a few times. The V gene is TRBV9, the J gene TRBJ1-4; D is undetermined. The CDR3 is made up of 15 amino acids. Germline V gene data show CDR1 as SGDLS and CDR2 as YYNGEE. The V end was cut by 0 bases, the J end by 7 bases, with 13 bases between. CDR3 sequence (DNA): TGTGCCAGCAGCGTAGGGGAGGATGTTAGTGAAAAACTGTTTTTT. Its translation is CASSVGEDVSEKLFF.